The clone carrying this T cell receptor beta chain has more than one count but fewer than ten. As yet, its antigen is unknown. Donors were systemically healthy Caucasian individuals from Russia aged about 6 to 95 years. Extraction of total RNA produced a minimum of 6 micrograms from each sample. A second PCR, run for roughly 7 to 11 cycles, used a sample-barcoded 5' primer plus a J-beta primer mix. A 12-random-nucleotide template-switch adaptor tagged each cDNA molecule. TCRdb redid the calling of the 5' RACE reads with MiXCR, one entry per CDR3 protein. The sample yields just over 1 million distinct CDR3 sequences, around 43% seen once. The data originate from a study of blood T cells in healthy people across ages. Study-wide points: The long-lived group displayed more naive CD4+ cells, plus higher diversity, than the aged donors did.

Germline CDR1 is SGDLS and CDR2 is YYNGEE. V was clipped by 0 bases and J by 6 bases, with 11 bases between them. There are 14 residues in the CDR3. This receptor was obtained from a woman aged 55 to 70 in good health. The sequencing sample was made of blood. The rearrangement joins TRBV9 to TRBJ2-3; D is uncertain. The CDR3 DNA reads TGTGCCAGCAGCGTAGAGGAGCCTAGGGATACGCAGTATTTT. Translation: CASSVEEPRDTQYF.